Below are 10 T cell receptor beta chains sequenced from a single sample in a study of cytomegalovirus exposure and HLA in healthy donors. It was with 60 Vbeta and 13 Jbeta primers that the PCR ran. The method was immunoSEQ multiplex PCR; TCRdb's version includes in-frame clones alone and lacks a portion of them. The sample has 150,000 to 160,000 clones, roughly 80% seen once. The sample taken for sequencing was PBMCs. These receptors all come from a man between 25 and 39 years old in good health and CMV-seropositive.

This chain connects TRBV7-2 to TRBJ1-5; TRBD1 agrees at 8 bases. In germline, CDR1 is SGHTA, CDR2 FQGNSA. The trim removed 5 bases at V and 6 bases at J, leaving 3 bases unmatched. The CDR3 loop spans 13 amino acids. CDR3 region: CASSQDRVQPQHF. The CDR3 DNA follows: TGTGCCAGCAGCCAGGACAGGGTTCAGCCCCAGCATTTT.

This chain links TRBV7-8 with TRBJ1-1; no clear D. Per germline, CDR1 SGHVS and CDR2 FQNEAQ. Trimming shortened V by 3 bases and J by 3 bases, and 11 bases separated the two germline ends. This CDR3 spans 14 amino acids. In DNA, the CDR3 is TGTGCCAGCAGCTTGTCAGGTCTGGACACTGAAGCTTTCTTT. Translation gives CASSLSGLDTEAFF.

The J gene is TRBJ2-2, the V gene TRBV28; maybe TRBD1 (5 bases). The CDR3 sequence is 15 residues long. V gave up 6 bases and J gave up 1 base, with 12 bases separating them. Germline V gives CDR1 MDHEN, CDR2 SYDVKM. The CDR3 DNA is TGTGCCAGCAGCCGACGACAGATGAACACCGGGGAGCTGTTTTTT. Translation: CASSRRQMNTGELFF.

The CDR3 nucleotides are TGTGCCAGCAGCCAAGTACAAGACTACGAGCAGTACTTC. Residues: CASSQVQDYEQYF. The chain uses TRBV4-2 and TRBJ2-7, with no clear D. Germline V gene sequence: CDR1 LGHNA, CDR2 YNFKEQ. The CDR3 contains 13 residues. V lost 1 base and J lost 3, with 7 bases in between.

The V call is TRBV7-9, the J call TRBJ2-1; TRBD2 might be the D (5 bases). Per germline, CDR1 SEHNR and CDR2 FQNEAQ (reference sequence). CDR3 length equals 11 residues. Trimming stripped 5 bases from V and 9 bases from J, with 8 bases between. Here the CDR3 DNA reads TGTGCCAGCAGCCGGGATGTTGAGCAGTTCTTC. Protein: CASSRDVEQFF.

The chain has TRBV6-6 and TRBJ2-7; 7 nucleotides match TRBD2. The CDR3 extends over 14 amino acids. The V gene end was trimmed by 7 bases and the J gene end by 2 bases; junction bases not matched to a gene: 8. The germline V gene has CDR1 MNHNY and CDR2 SVGAGI (reference sequence). This CDR3 is CASIPSAGPYEQYF. CDR3 sequence (DNA): TGTGCCAGCATACCCTCAGCGGGACCCTACGAGCAGTACTTC.

This clone was picked up one time. The gene calls are TRBV5-1 and TRBJ2-7, with 7 bases that match TRBD1. With V trimmed by 0 bases and J by 3 bases, 3 bases remained unmatched. The CDR3 has 14 residues. Germline V gene data show CDR1 as SGHRS and CDR2 as YFSETQ. DNA of the CDR3: TGCGCCAGCAGCTTGGGGGGGACAGACTACGAGCAGTACTTC. Its protein is CASSLGGTDYEQYF.

The genes are TRBV11-2 and TRBJ2-7; possible D gene TRBD2, 5 bases. V lost 0 bases, J lost 2 bases, and 11 bases lay in between. The CDR3 spans 15 residues. Per germline, CDR1 SGHAT and CDR2 FQNNGV. CDR3 loop: CASSLDPGKAYEQYF. CDR3 nucleotides: TGTGCCAGCAGCTTAGATCCCGGGAAAGCCTACGAGCAGTACTTC. The complete variable domain, with remaining parts taken from reference TRBV11-2 and TRBJ2-7, reads EAGVAQSPRYKIIEKRQSVAFWCNPISGHATLYWYQQILGQGPKLLIQFQNNGVVDDSQLPKDRFSAERLKGVDSTLKIQPAKLEDSAVYLCASSLDPGKAYEQYFGPGTRLTVT.

The rearrangement joins TRBV18 to TRBJ2-1, with TRBD2 matching 10 bases. This CDR3 region has 14 residues. In germline, CDR1 is KGHSH, CDR2 LQKENI. With V trimmed by 6 bases and J by 7 bases, 6 bases remained unmatched. The CDR3 spells CASSEGLAVNEQFF. The DNA for the CDR3 is TGTGCCAGCTCCGAAGGACTAGCGGTGAATGAGCAGTTCTTC.

About this clone: Germline is not matched at one junction end, which may reflect a read error. V usage is TRBV5-1 and J usage is TRBJ2-3; TRBD1 matches at 7 bases. CDR1 and CDR2 (germline): SGHRS, YFSETQ. This CDR3 contains 14 residues. The CDR3 reads CVSSKNRGGDTQYF. The CDR3 DNA sequence: TGCGTCAGCAGCAAAAACAGGGGTGGAGATACGCAGTATTTT.